This entry describes one TCR beta chain. The antigen is unknown. This sample is drawn from a study of identical twins. Study-level points and caveats: It was possible that invariant MAIT and iNKT cells partly confounded the zero-insertion analyses. Conclusions were based on cross-sectional statistical analysis, without following the same donors.

TCRdb redid the calling of the 5' RACE reads with MiXCR, one entry per CDR3 protein. The sample has roughly 750,000 distinct CDR3 sequences, about 20% seen once. Looked up from germline, CDR1 is MNHEY and CDR2 is SVGEGT. CDR3 length: 14 residues. Trimming left V 6 bases short and J 5 bases short, with 17 bases between. In addition, the sample was reused for a study of T cells expressing NK-cell markers. That paper states: Out of eight donors sequenced, seven tested HCMV-seropositive and the remaining one seronegative.

This clonotype originated in a woman between 18 and 29 years old in good health. Sequencing was done on a sample of PBMCs. The rearrangement links TRBV6-2 or TRBV6-3 to TRBJ2-7; no firm D call. As DNA, the CDR3 is TGTGCCAGCAGGCCCGTTGGGTCATTCAACGAGCAGTACTTC. Protein product: CASRPVGSFNEQYF.